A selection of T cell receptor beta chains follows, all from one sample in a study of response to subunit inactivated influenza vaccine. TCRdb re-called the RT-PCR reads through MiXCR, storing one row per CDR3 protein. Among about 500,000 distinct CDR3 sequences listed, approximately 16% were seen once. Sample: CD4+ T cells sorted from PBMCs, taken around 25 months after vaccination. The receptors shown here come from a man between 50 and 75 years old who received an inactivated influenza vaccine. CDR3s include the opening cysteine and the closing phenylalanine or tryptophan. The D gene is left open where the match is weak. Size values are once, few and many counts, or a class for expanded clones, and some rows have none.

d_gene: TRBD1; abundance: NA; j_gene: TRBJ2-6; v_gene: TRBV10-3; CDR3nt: TGTGCCATCAGTGAGTCCGAAACGCAGGGGGCTGGGGCCAACGTCCTGACTTTC; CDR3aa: CAISESETQGAGANVLTF
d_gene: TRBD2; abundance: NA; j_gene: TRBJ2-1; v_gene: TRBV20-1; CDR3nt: TGCAGTGCTAGAGGGGGACTAGACTACTACAATGAGCAGTTCTTC; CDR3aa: CSARGGLDYYNEQFF
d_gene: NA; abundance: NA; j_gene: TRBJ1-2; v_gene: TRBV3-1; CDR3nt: TGTGCCAGCAGCCAAGACCCCACGGATCTCTATGGCTACACCTTC; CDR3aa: CASSQDPTDLYGYTF
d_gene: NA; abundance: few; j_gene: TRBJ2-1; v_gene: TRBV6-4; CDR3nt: TGTGCCAGCAGTGGGACAGAATACAATGAGCAGTTCTTC; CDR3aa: CASSGTEYNEQFF
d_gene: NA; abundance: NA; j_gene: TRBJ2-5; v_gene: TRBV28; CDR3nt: TGTGCCAGCAGTTTTCGTAATTGGTACCAAGAGACCCAGTACTTC; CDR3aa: CASSFRNWYQETQYF
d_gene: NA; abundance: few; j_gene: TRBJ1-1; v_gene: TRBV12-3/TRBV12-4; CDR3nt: TGTGCCAGCAGTCCGAGGTGGCGGCCCACTGAAGCTTTCTTT; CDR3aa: CASSPRWRPTEAFF
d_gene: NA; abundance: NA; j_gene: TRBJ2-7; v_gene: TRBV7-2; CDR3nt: TGTGCCAGCAGCTTCGATAGGACGGACTCCTACGAGCAGTACTTC; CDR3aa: CASSFDRTDSYEQYF
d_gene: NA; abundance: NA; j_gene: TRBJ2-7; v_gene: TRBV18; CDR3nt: TGTGCCAGCTCACCACCCGGCCAGGGAGTTGAGCAGTACTTC; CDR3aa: CASSPPGQGVEQYF
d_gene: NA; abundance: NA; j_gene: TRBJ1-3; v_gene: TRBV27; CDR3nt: TGTGCCAGCAGTCCCACGCCAGGATCTGGAAACACCATATATTTT; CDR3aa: CASSPTPGSGNTIYF
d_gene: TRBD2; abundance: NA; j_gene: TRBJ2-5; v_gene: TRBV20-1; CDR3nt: TGCAGTGCTAGTACCCCTAGCGGGAGATACCAAGAGACCCAGTACTTC; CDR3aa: CSASTPSGRYQETQYF
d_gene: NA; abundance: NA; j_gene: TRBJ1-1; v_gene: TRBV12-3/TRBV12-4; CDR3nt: TGTGCCAGCAGTTTAAGGCCCGGGGAAGCTTTCTTT; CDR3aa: CASSLRPGEAFF
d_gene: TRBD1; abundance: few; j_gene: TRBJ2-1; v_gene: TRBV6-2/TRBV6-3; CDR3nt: TGTGCCAGCAGCCCTGCCGGGACAGGTTACAATGAGCAGTTCTTC; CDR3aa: CASSPAGTGYNEQFF
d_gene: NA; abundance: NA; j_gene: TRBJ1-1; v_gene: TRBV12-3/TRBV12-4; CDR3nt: TGTGCCAGCACCCTTCAGGGGCTGAACACTGAAGCTTTCTTT; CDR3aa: CASTLQGLNTEAFF
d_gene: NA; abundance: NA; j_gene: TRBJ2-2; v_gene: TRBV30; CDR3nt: TGTGCCTGGATCGGGTATCAATACACCGGGGAGCTGTTTTTT; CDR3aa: CAWIGYQYTGELFF
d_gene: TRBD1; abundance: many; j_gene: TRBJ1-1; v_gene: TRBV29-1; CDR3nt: TGCAGCGACGTCAGGGGGGAGAACACTGAAGCTTTCTTT; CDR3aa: CSDVRGENTEAFF
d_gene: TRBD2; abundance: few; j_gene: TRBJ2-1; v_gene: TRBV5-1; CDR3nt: TGCGCCAGCAGCATTGGAGGCGGGAGGAGCTCCTACAATGAGCAGTTCTTC; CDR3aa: CASSIGGGRSSYNEQFF
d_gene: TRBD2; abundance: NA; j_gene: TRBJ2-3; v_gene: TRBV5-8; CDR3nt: TGTGCCAGCAGCCCCGGGAGGACTAGCGGGACAGATACGCAGTATTTT; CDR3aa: CASSPGRTSGTDTQYF
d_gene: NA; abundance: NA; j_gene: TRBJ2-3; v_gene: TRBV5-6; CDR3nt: TGTGCCAGCAGCCCGGCCAGGGGATGGGGCACAGATACGCAGTATTTT; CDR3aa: CASSPARGWGTDTQYF
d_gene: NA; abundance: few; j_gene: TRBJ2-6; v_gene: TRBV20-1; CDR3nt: TGCAGGCCCCTCTCTGGGGCCAACGTCCTGACTTTC; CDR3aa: CRPLSGANVLTF
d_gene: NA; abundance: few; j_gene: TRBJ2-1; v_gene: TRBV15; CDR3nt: TGTGCCACCAGCAGAGATGCCTCCTCCTACAATGAGCAGTTCTTC; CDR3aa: CATSRDASSYNEQFF
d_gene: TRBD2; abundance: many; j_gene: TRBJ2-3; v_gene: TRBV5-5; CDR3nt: TGTGCCAGCAGCTTGGCCTCTAGCGGTTCCACAGATACGCAGTATTTT; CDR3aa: CASSLASSGSTDTQYF
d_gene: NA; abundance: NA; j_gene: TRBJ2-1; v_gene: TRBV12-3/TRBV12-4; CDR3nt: TGTGCCAGCAGTTTTCGGGGGAGCAATGAGCAGTTCTTC; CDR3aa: CASSFRGSNEQFF
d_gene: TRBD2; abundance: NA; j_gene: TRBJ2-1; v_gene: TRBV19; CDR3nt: TGTGCCAGTAGTATTAGGGGTAGCGGGAGGGCTGAGCAGTTCTTC; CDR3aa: CASSIRGSGRAEQFF
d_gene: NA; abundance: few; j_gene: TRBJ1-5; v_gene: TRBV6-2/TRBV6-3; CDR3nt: TGTGCCACTGGACAGAGCACCCATCAGCCCCAGCATTTT; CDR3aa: CATGQSTHQPQHF
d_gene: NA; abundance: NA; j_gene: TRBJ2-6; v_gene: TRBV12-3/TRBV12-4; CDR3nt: TGTGCCAGCAGTTTTGACTCTGGGGCCAACGTCCTGACTTTC; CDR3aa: CASSFDSGANVLTF
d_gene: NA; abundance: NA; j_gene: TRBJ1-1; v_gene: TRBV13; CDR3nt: TGTGCCAGCAGCCGACAGAGCACTGAAGCTTTCTTT; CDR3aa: CASSRQSTEAFF